This paragraph covers one T cell receptor beta chain sequence. Its antigen is undetermined. V was trimmed by 2 bases and J by 1 base, leaving 20 bases between them. This CDR3 is 19 amino acids long. The germline V gene encodes CDR1 KGHSH and CDR2 LQKENI. The sample comes from a study of shared clonotypes between healthy human individuals. Overall study context: A donor's plate count was three for CD4 naive and three for CD4 memory; CD8 naive had two and CD8 memory one.

Sequenced by immunoSEQ multiplex PCR; TCRdb stores in-frame clones only, minus some. The repertoire consists of 2 million to 2.5 million clones, with approximately 96% occurring once and the leading ten covering less than 0.15%. Study-level findings and limits: Genetic and exposure-history diversity was limited by the small donor number. Tissue TCR repertoires likely differ from these blood-only repertoires. A reduction in generation probabilities was seen for non-shared clonotypes relative to those shared by all four donors.

The chain has TRBV18 and TRBJ1-4, with D possibly being TRBD1 (5 bases). The specimen was naive CD4+ T cells sorted from blood. Described subset: CD45RA+ positively selected. The sequence was obtained from a man between 18 and 29 years old in good health. CDR3 in amino acids: CASSPATDGGTGTNEKLFF. The DNA for the CDR3 is TGTGCCAGCTCACCAGCAACTGACGGCGGGACTGGAACTAATGAAAAACTGTTTTTT.